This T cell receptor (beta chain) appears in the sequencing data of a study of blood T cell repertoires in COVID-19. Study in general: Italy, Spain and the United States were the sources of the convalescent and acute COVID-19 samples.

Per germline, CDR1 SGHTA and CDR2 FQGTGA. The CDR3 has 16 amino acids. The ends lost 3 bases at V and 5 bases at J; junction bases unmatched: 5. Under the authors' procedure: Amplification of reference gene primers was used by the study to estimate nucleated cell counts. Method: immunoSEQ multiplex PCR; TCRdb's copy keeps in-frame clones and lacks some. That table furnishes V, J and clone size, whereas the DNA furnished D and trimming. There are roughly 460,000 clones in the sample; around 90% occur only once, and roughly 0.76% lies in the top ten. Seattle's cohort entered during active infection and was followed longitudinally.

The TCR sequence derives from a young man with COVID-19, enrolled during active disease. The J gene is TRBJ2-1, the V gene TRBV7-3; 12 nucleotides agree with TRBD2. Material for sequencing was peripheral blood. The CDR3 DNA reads TGTGCCAGCAGCTTGTACACTAGCGGGAGGCACAATGAGCAGTTCTTC. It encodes CASSLYTSGRHNEQFF. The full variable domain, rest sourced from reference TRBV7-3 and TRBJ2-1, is GAGVSQTPSNKVTEKGKYVELRCDPISGHTALYWYRQSLGQGPEFLIYFQGTGAADDSGLPNDRFFAVRPEGSVSTLKIQRTERGDSAVYLCASSLYTSGRHNEQFFGPGTRLTVL.